This TCR beta chain stems from a study of T cells after yellow fever vaccination (dated by TCRdb to about 2019). About the investigation overall: Libraries from fractions with low cell numbers were prepared with the SMART-Seq v4 Ultra Low Input RNA kit. Blood was collected at multiple timepoints before and after primary and secondary immunization, and bulk PBMC replicates and cell subsets were isolated. To follow T-cell clones before and after both primary and booster YFV17D yellow fever vaccination, bulk TCR alpha and beta repertoires underwent longitudinal sequencing. Two healthy male donors made up the cohort, one aged 18 to 30 years and the other aged 30 to 40 years. What the work shows at the level of the full study, not this receptor alone: A small fraction of clonotypes showed up in both the CD4 and CD8 compartments, probably as a result of convergent recombination. Most clones expanded after primary vaccination were re-detected after the booster (almost 97% of CD4 and around nine tenths of CD8), suggesting broad memory maintenance. Compared with the primary T-cell response, the secondary T-cell response was faster but weaker, reaching its peak on day 5 rather than on day 15. FACS-sorted repertoires could contain abundant contaminating clonotypes from the bulk population, so computational filtering was required. Only a couple of donors were included in the study, so the extent to which the findings can be generalized is limited.

Synthesis of TCR cDNA relied on 5'RACE template switching, a step that introduced a universal primer site along with unique molecular identifiers. Priming of cDNA synthesis was performed from both the TCR alpha and TCR beta constant segments. Library amplification involved two PCR steps, and the second step added sample barcodes and sequencing adapters. Sequencing of libraries was performed on Illumina HiSeq 2500 (2x100 bp) or NovaSeq (2x150 bp). The paper's data handling went like this. MIGEC handled demultiplexing of reads and collapsing into UMI consensus sequences, while MiXCR performed V(D)J alignment. Clonotypes responding to the vaccine were identified with edgeR on replicate PBMC samples, with the criteria of FDR below 0.01 and a log2 fold change above 5 up to day 15. CD4 or CD8 identity was assigned to each bulk clonotype according to whether the clonotype was present at higher abundance in the sequenced CD4 repertoire or the sequenced CD8 repertoire. The public reads were run again by TCRdb, first through fastp at Q25 and then through MiXCR, and only productive beta chains were kept. Identical CDR3 proteins give one entry, which carries the most common genes and DNA. These V and J calls originate from TCRdb's pipeline instead of the authors' own analysis. The sample has about 340,000 distinct CDR3 sequences on record, 7.5% to 9% of them singletons. The ten largest clones capture roughly 18% of the sample.

The treatment or condition tag for this specimen amounts to: live attenuated yellow fever vaccine strain. At each blood-draw timepoint, two biological replicates of bulk PBMCs were obtained. PBMCs were isolated from peripheral blood using a standard Ficoll-Paque protocol. TriZol was used to extract RNA from bulk PBMCs, from CD4 and CD8 fractions, and from dextramer-positive and dextramer-negative fractions. Points on this clonotype: Its antigen remains unidentified. One base away there is no much larger clone; base qualities are not given.

The germline ends are 8 bases apart after V is trimmed by 3 bases and J by 2 bases. Measured from the cysteine to the phenylalanine, the CDR3 is 13 residues long. Of the read, only the CDR3 DNA is kept; its 39 bases are in frame from base 1. This specimen was PBMCs, taken on the day of the first yellow fever vaccination. The TCR originated in a man aged 18 to 30 who received the YFV17D yellow fever vaccine. The chain is made from TRBV12-3 or TRBV12-4 and TRBJ2-7; D gene: possibly TRBD1, on 6 matching bases. The DNA sequence reads TGTGCCAGCAGTTTTAGGGGGACCTACGAGCAGTACTTC. Its translation is CASSFRGTYEQYF.